This paragraph covers one T cell receptor (beta chain) sequence. No antigen is known for it. The CDR3 extends over 15 amino acids. The germline V gene encodes CDR1 MDHEN and CDR2 SYDVKM. The V gene lost 1 base and the J gene lost 2 bases, with 11 bases spanning the gap. The data are from a study of beta chain features in type 1 diabetes. Broader study findings: Among all four CD4+ subsets, Type 1 diabetes patients had TCRB CDR3s that were moderately but significantly shorter. A PCR bias possibly favoring shorter templates would apply equally to patients and controls.

The authors sorted CD4+ naive, central memory, regulatory and stem cell-like memory cells via CD45RO/CCR7/CD25/CD127/CD95/CD27. The whole isolated RNA underwent reverse transcription, so sequencing captured expressed TCRB transcripts. Sequenced by immunoSEQ multiplex PCR; TCRdb stores in-frame clones only, minus some. The sample holds about 390,000 clones, 8.5% to 10% seen once. The chain couples TRBV28 to TRBJ2-5, with a tentative D call TRBD2 (6 bases). The sample consisted of central memory CD4+ T cells from blood. The origin of this receptor is a man aged 25-45 years with type 1 diabetes. The CDR3 spells CASSLLGGLQETQYF. The CDR3 region has the DNA TGTGCCAGCAGTTTATTGGGGGGACTTCAAGAGACCCAGTACTTC.